These 8 T cell receptor beta chains were all obtained from the same sample, sequenced in a study of T-cell reconstitution after alpha-beta-depleted transplantation in children. Construction of the TCRbeta library involved unique molecular identifiers. TCRdb redid the calling of the PCR reads with MiXCR, one entry per CDR3 protein. The table shows about a million distinct CDR3 sequences, with roughly 29% occurring only once. Here the sequenced sample was PBMCs, mostly from graft donor cells, taken 360 days after TCRalphabeta/CD19-depleted stem cell transplant. The receptors were sampled from a boy in the first two years of life who had a stem cell transplant for SCID, so the T cells may come from the graft donor.

The genes are TRBV5-5 and TRBJ2-7; the D gene could be TRBD1 or TRBD2 (5 bases each). This CDR3 spans 14 amino acids. In germline, CDR1 is SGHKS, CDR2 YYEKEE (reference sequence). V lost 0 bases and J lost 5, with 12 bases in between. The CDR3 protein is CASSLGGTRDEQYF. CDR3 DNA: TGTGCCAGCAGCTTGGGGGGGACCCGGGACGAGCAGTACTTC.

J is TRBJ2-6 and V is TRBV12-3 or TRBV12-4; possible D gene TRBD2, 6 bases. V was clipped by 1 base and J by 2 bases, with 9 bases between them. The CDR3 is 16 residues long. The CDR3 sequence is CASSLGGVPGANVLTF. The CDR3 bases are TGTGCCAGCAGTTTAGGCGGGGTCCCTGGGGCCAACGTCCTGACTTTC.

The rearrangement links TRBV30 to TRBJ2-1, with D unclear. The ends were cut back, 3 bases at V and 3 bases at J, with 3 bases in the middle. The germline CDR1 and CDR2 sequences are GTSNPN and SVGIG (reference sequence). The CDR3 totals 11 residues. CDR3 nucleotides: TGTGCCTGGAGCAACTACAATGAGCAGTTCTTC. It encodes CAWSNYNEQFF.

This clonotype has only a few counts. The chain joins TRBV12-5 to TRBJ2-7; 12 bases line up with TRBD2. The CDR3 has 14 amino acids. V lost 4 bases and J lost 6; bases outside the gene matches: 4. Per germline, CDR1 LGHNT and CDR2 FRNRAP. The CDR3 is CASGSGLAGIEQYF. The CDR3, as DNA: TGTGCTAGTGGTTCCGGACTAGCGGGGATCGAGCAGTACTTC.

In its sample, this clonotype was seen a few times. The gene calls are TRBV11-2 and TRBJ2-7, with D hard to call. The CDR3 is 14 residues long. Germline V gives CDR1 SGHAT, CDR2 FQNNGV. The ends were cut back, 1 base at V and 3 bases at J, with 10 bases in the middle. As DNA, the CDR3 is TGTGCCAGCAGCTTAGTTGATAAGTTCTACGAGCAGTACTTC. It codes for CASSLVDKFYEQYF.

The chain carries TRBV5-1 and TRBJ1-1; D gene uncertain. The germline CDR1 and CDR2 sequences are SGHRS and YFSETQ. Trimming removed 2 bases at V and 4 bases at J, with 12 bases between. The CDR3 has 14 residues. CDR3 bases: TGCGCCAGCAGCTTCTCCGGGGTGGCCACTGAAGCTTTCTTT. Its protein is CASSFSGVATEAFF. Based on the CDR3 plus reference TRBV5-1 and TRBJ1-1, the full variable domain is KAGVTQTPRYLIKTRGQQVTLSCSPISGHRSVSWYQQTPGQGLQFLFEYFSETQRNKGNFPGRFSGRQFSNSRSEMNVSTLELGDSALYLCASSFSGVATEAFFGQGTRLTVV.

The V and J genes are TRBV2 and TRBJ2-7, with D possibly being TRBD1 (6 bases). The germline gives CDR1 SNHLY, CDR2 FYNNEI. Trimming took 7 bases from V and 0 from J, leaving 19 bases between them. CDR3 size: 16 residues. CDR3 DNA sequence: TGTGCCAGCATGGCCCGCTGGACAGACCTCTCCTACGAGCAGTACTTC. Its translation: CASMARWTDLSYEQYF.

This rearrangement joins TRBV5-1 to TRBJ2-1; unclear D gene. Germline CDR1 is SGHRS and CDR2 is YFSETQ. CDR3 length: 13 amino acids. The ends were cut back, 2 bases at V and 8 bases at J, with 11 bases in the middle. The CDR3 DNA follows: TGCGCCAGCAGCTTCGAGGCCGTGGATGAGCAGTTCTTC. Protein sequence: CASSFEAVDEQFF.